This T cell receptor beta chain was profiled in a study of shared clonotypes between healthy human individuals. Trimming stripped 0 bases from V and 2 bases from J, with 14 bases between. There are 16 residues in the CDR3. Germline CDR1 MNHEY, CDR2 SVGAGI. The study's findings and limits: Generally, naive subsets (rather than memory subsets) showed larger estimated richness.

The repertoire was sequenced with immunoSEQ multiplex PCR; TCRdb's copy has only in-frame clones and lacks some. This table holds approximately 620,000 clones, 97% found once. Notes on this clone: The antigen is unknown.

The chain employs TRBV6-5 and TRBJ2-7; possibly TRBD2 for D (6 bases). The TCR was taken from a woman aged 30 to 39 in good health. Sequencing was carried out using naive CD4+ T cells sorted from blood. The subset denotes: CD45RA+ positively selected. Written as DNA, the CDR3 is TGTGCCAGCAGTTACTCGACGGCTAGCGCGGCCTACGAGCAGTACTTC. Amino acid sequence: CASSYSTASAAYEQYF.